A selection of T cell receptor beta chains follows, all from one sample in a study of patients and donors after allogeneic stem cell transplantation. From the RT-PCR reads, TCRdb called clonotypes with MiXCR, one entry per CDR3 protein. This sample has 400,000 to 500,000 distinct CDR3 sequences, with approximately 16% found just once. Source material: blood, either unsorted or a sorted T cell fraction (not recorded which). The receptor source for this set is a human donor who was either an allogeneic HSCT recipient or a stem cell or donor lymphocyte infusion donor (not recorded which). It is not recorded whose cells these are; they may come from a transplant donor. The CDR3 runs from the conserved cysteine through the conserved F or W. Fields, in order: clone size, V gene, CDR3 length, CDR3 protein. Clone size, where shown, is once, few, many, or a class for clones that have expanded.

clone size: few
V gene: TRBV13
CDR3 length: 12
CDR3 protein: CASTFESYGYTF

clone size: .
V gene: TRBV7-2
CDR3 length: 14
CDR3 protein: CASSPSMDRDEQFF

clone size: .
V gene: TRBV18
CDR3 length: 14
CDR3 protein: CASSPQDIQETQYF

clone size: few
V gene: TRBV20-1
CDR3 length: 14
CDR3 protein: CSARDHTGGDGYTF

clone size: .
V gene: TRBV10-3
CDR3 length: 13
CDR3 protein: CAITSKPDQPQHF

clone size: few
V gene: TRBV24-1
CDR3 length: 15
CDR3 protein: CATSVTGAGYNEQFF

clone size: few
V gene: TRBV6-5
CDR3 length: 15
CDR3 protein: CASSSPGTGRTEAFF

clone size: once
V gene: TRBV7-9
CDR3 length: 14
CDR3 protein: CASSLRAGVDEQFF

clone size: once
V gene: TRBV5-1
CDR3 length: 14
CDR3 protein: CASSFNTFSYEQYF

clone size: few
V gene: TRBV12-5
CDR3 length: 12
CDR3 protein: CASGPGMGEQYF

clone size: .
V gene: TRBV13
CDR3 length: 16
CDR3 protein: CASSLALGEGPYEQFF

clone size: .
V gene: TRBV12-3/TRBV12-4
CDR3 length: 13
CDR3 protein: CASSLRDNQPQHF

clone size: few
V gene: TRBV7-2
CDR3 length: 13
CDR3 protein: CASSSSFAGELFF

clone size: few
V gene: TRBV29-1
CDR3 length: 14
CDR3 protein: CSVDSGGRTDTQYF

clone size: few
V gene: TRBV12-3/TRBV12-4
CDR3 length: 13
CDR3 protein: CASSSRLASEQFF

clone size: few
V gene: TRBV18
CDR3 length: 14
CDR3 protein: CASSPPPKTYEQYF

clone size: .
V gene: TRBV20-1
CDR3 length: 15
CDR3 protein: CSARDQTRSSYEQYF

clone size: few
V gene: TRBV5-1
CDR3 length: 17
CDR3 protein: CASSYATRGILTDTQYF

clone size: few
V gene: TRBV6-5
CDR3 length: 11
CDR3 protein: CASNDRRTQYF

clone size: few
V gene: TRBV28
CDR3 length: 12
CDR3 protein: CASRDPGAEEYF

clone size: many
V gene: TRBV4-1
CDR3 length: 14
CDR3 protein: CASSQIGQHYGYTF

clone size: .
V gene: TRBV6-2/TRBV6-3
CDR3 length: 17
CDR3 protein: CASSYADYTWIGEKLFF

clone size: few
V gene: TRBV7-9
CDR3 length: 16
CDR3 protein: CASSRIQGPRPSEQYF

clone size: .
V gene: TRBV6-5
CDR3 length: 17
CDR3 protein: CASSYFLAVRTYNEQFF

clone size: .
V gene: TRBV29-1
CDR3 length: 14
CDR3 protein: CSVEEAGVRREQYF

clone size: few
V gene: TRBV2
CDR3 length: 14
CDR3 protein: CASSGTGRSEKLFF

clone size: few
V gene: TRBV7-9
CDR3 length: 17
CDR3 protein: CASSSPPSGGMADTQYF

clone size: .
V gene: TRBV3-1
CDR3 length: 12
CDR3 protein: CASSQEAETQYF

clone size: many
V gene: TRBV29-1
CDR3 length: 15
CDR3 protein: CSVYHTGIAGNTIYF

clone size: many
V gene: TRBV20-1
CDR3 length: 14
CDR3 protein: CSASDRWGSYEQYF

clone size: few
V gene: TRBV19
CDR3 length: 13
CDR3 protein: CASSMWGNQPQHF

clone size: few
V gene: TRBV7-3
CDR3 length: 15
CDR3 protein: CASSLQSGTSYEQYF

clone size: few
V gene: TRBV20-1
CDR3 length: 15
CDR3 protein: CSARSRGGRLDTQYF

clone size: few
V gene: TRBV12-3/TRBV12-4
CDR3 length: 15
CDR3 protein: CASWRGGTNTGELFF

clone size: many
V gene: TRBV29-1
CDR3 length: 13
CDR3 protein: CSVVTVLTLEQYF

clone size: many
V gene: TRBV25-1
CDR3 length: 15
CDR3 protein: CASAKAGSGRETQYF

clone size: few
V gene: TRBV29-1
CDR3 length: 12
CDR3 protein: CSPKDMVEKLFF

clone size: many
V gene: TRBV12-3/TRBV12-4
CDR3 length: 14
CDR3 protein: CASSLGGWNYGYTF

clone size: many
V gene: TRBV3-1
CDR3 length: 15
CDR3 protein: CASSQPLAEYNEQFF

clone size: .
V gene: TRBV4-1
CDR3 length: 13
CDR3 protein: CASSQGIGYGYTF

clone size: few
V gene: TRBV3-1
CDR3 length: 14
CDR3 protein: CASSLRSRANTQYF

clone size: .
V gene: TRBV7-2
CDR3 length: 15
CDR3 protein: CASSFSAGATGELFF

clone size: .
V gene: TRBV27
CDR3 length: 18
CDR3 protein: CASSSGRTAPNQNTEAFF

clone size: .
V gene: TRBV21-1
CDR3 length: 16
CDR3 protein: CASSQENRAFQETQYF

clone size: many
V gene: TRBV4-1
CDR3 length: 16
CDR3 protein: CASRKGLAGASSEQFF

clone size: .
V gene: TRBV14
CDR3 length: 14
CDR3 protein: CASSQGTGGVGYTF

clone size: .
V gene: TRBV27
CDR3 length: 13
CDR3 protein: CASARQGPYGYTF

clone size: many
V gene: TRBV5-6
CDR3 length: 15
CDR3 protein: CASTYLESSQETQYF

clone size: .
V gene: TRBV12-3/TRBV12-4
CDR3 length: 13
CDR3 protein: CASRYRGDTEAFF

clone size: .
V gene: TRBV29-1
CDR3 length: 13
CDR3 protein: CSVIQGIHQPQHF

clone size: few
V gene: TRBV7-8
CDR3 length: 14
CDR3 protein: CASSLARQAYEQYF

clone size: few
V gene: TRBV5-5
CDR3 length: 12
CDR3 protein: CASSFGSYGYTF

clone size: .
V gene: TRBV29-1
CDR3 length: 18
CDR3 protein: CSVESGRAGGEKVRKLFF

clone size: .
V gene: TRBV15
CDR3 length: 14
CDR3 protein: CATSREDQGEKLFF